These T cell receptor beta chains were read from a single sample in a study of blood T cell repertoires in COVID-19. Repertoires were generated with immunoSEQ multiplex PCR, while TCRdb's copy carries only in-frame clones and drops some. The table records 200,000 to 250,000 clones, around 86% of them present only once. Sequenced material: peripheral blood. The receptors derive from a woman in her seventies with COVID-19, enrolled during active disease. Each CDR3 is given with its conserved first and last residue. The order of the fields is J gene, clone size, V gene, D gene, CDR3 protein, CDR3 DNA. The D gene is left open where the match is weak. Clone size appears in some rows only: once, few, many, or a class for an expanded clone.

TRBJ2-3	NA	TRBV7-9	TRBD1	CASSPRTGATDTQYF	TGTGCCAGCAGCCCAAGGACAGGCGCCACAGATACGCAGTATTTT
TRBJ2-1	NA	TRBV5-1	TRBD2	CASSLEGTSGTLEQFF	TGCGCCAGCAGCTTGGAAGGGACTAGCGGGACTCTTGAGCAGTTCTTC
TRBJ1-2	NA	TRBV7-9	NA	CASSLALTPGYTF	TGTGCCAGCAGCTTAGCGTTGACACCAGGCTACACCTTC
TRBJ1-2	NA	TRBV18	NA	CASSPSGEHYGYTF	TGTGCCAGCTCACCCTCCGGAGAGCACTATGGCTACACCTTC
TRBJ1-4	NA	TRBV11-2	NA	CASSLGGPGVSNEKLFF	TGTGCCAGCAGCTTAGGGGGTCCAGGGGTCTCGAATGAAAAACTGTTTTTT
TRBJ1-6	NA	TRBV18	NA	CASSWGQGRNSPLHF	TGTGCCAGCTCGTGGGGGCAGGGACGCAATTCACCCCTCCACTTT
TRBJ2-7	NA	TRBV3-1/TRBV3-2	NA	CASSQAATYEQYF	TGTGCCAGCAGCCAAGCCGCGACTTACGAGCAGTACTTC
TRBJ1-3	once	TRBV11-2	NA	CASSLEAGTGNTIYF	TGTGCCAGCAGCTTAGAGGCAGGGACTGGAAACACCATATATTTT
TRBJ2-7	NA	TRBV18	NA	CASSPASYEQYF	TGTGCCAGCTCACCCGCTAGCTACGAGCAGTACTTC
TRBJ1-6	NA	TRBV5-1	TRBD1	CASSSGQGKVYNSPLHF	TGCGCCAGCAGCAGTGGACAGGGGAAAGTTTATAATTCACCCCTCCACTTT
TRBJ2-1	NA	TRBV6-5	NA	CASSYEEQFF	TGTGCCAGCAGTTACGAGGAGCAGTTCTTC
TRBJ2-3	NA	TRBV7-3	NA	CASSLPLEYF	TGTGCCAGCAGCTTACCCCTTGAGTATTTT
TRBJ1-2	few	TRBV15	NA	CATSRDVRGPYGYTF	TGTGCCACCAGCAGAGATGTTAGGGGCCCCTATGGCTACACCTTC
TRBJ1-1	NA	TRBV6-5	NA	CASSGAMNTEAFF	TGTGCCAGCTCAGGGGCAATGAACACTGAAGCTTTCTTT
TRBJ2-7	few	TRBV2	TRBD1	CASSEIGDRTYEQYF	TGTGCCAGCAGTGAAATCGGGGACAGGACCTACGAGCAGTACTTC
TRBJ1-1	NA	TRBV5-1	TRBD1	CASSLGTGWREAFF	TGCGCCAGCAGCTTGGGGACAGGCTGGAGGGAAGCTTTCTTT
TRBJ1-1	NA	TRBV6-2/TRBV6-3	NA	CASSYSIGGAHTEAFF	TGTGCCAGCAGTTACTCGATTGGGGGGGCTCACACTGAAGCTTTCTTT
TRBJ1-6	NA	TRBV14	NA	CASSPVRQRNSPLHF	TGTGCCAGCAGCCCCGTAAGGCAGCGCAATTCACCCCTCCACTTT
TRBJ2-7	few	TRBV5-1	TRBD2	CASGEGGGPYEQYF	TGCGCCAGCGGGGAAGGCGGGGGACCCTACGAGCAGTACTTC
TRBJ1-1	NA	TRBV11-2	NA	CASSSIQGRTEAFF	TGTGCCAGTAGCTCGATACAGGGTAGGACTGAAGCTTTCTTT
TRBJ2-3	NA	TRBV28	TRBD1	CATSDRGGRTDTQYF	TGTGCCACCTCCGACAGGGGGGGACGCACAGATACGCAGTATTTT
TRBJ1-4	NA	TRBV30	NA	CAWSNPGLLNEKLFF	TGTGCCTGGAGTAATCCGGGACTCCTTAATGAAAAACTGTTTTTT
TRBJ2-5	once	TRBV4-1	TRBD1	CASSQSTWGTTGHETQYF	TGCGCCAGCAGCCAATCCACGTGGGGGACGACAGGGCACGAGACCCAGTACTTC
TRBJ1-4	NA	TRBV30	NA	CAWSQARVEEKLFF	TGTGCCTGGAGTCAGGCCAGGGTGGAGGAAAAACTGTTTTTT
TRBJ1-1	NA	TRBV21-1	NA	CASRIPRDRAGDTEAFF	TGTGCCAGCAGGATACCCCGGGACAGGGCAGGCGACACTGAAGCTTTCTTT
TRBJ1-1	NA	TRBV10-3	NA	CAISESAPTEAFF	TGTGCCATCAGTGAGTCGGCACCTACTGAAGCTTTCTTT
TRBJ2-5	NA	TRBV6-5	NA	CASSARETQYF	TGTGCCAGCAGCGCCAGGGAGACCCAGTACTTC
TRBJ1-1	few	TRBV5-1	NA	CASSLGGMNTEAFF	TGCGCCAGCAGCTTGGGGGGCATGAACACTGAAGCTTTCTTT
TRBJ2-7	NA	TRBV6-1	NA	CASSEPGISYEQYF	TGTGCCAGCAGTGAACCCGGGATCTCCTACGAGCAGTACTTC
TRBJ2-5	NA	TRBV19	TRBD2	CASSISGQGGLETQYF	TGTGCCAGTAGTATTTCTGGGCAGGGAGGGTTGGAGACCCAGTACTTC
TRBJ2-1	NA	TRBV7-2	TRBD2	CASSLGSGRATNEQFF	TGTGCCAGCAGCTTAGGAAGCGGGAGGGCTACCAATGAGCAGTTCTTC
TRBJ1-1	NA	TRBV11-1	TRBD1	CASSTGGSLGLSEAFF	TGTGCCAGCAGCACAGGGGGGAGTTTAGGATTATCCGAAGCTTTCTTT
TRBJ2-3	NA	TRBV27	NA	CASSLLNSGPADTQYF	TGTGCCAGCAGCTTATTGAACAGCGGGCCGGCAGATACGCAGTATTTT
TRBJ1-5	NA	TRBV7-9	NA	CASRGGSEQPQHF	TGTGCCAGCCGGGGAGGAAGTGAGCAGCCCCAGCATTTT
TRBJ1-1	NA	TRBV7-6	NA	CASSSEENTEAFF	TGTGCCAGCAGCTCGGAGGAGAACACTGAAGCTTTCTTT
TRBJ2-2	NA	TRBV3-1/TRBV3-2	TRBD1	CASSQGRDRGPSGELFF	TGTGCCAGCAGCCAAGGGCGGGACAGGGGGCCTTCCGGGGAGCTGTTTTTT
TRBJ2-2	NA	TRBV5-1	NA	CASSLSTGMNTGELFF	TGCGCCAGCAGCTTATCCACAGGGATGAACACCGGGGAGCTGTTTTTT
TRBJ2-7	NA	TRBV11-2	NA	CASSLGWRGSIYEQYF	TGTGCCAGCAGCCTAGGCTGGCGAGGATCAATATACGAGCAGTACTTC
TRBJ2-7	NA	TRBV7-2	NA	CASSVGGGSAYEQYF	TGTGCCAGCAGCGTAGGTGGGGGGAGCGCCTACGAGCAGTACTTC
TRBJ1-2	NA	TRBV6-5	TRBD1	CASSRTGEGYTF	TGTGCCAGCAGTAGGACAGGGGAGGGCTACACCTTC
TRBJ1-5	NA	TRBV7-9	NA	CASSSGSTSNQPQHF	TGTGCCAGCAGCTCGGGATCGACGAGCAATCAGCCCCAGCATTTT
TRBJ1-2	NA	TRBV15	NA	CATSSDSYGYTF	TGTGCCACCAGCTCCGACAGCTATGGCTACACCTTC
TRBJ1-5	NA	TRBV6-6	NA	CASSLGTISNQPQHF	TGTGCCAGCAGCCTTGGGACAATCAGCAATCAGCCCCAGCATTTT
TRBJ2-5	few	TRBV19	TRBD1	CASTLTGGCQYF	TGTGCCAGTACCTTGACAGGGGGTTGCCAGTACTTC
TRBJ2-3	NA	TRBV7-2	NA	CASSLYGISGPDTQYF	TGTGCCAGCAGCTTATACGGGATATCAGGCCCAGATACGCAGTATTTT
TRBJ1-1	NA	TRBV16	NA	CASSQRLGEAFF	TGTGCCAGCAGCCAACGACTTGGTGAAGCTTTCTTT
TRBJ1-5	NA	TRBV10-3	NA	CAISERPDQPQHF	TGTGCCATCAGTGAGCGTCCGGATCAGCCCCAGCATTTT
TRBJ2-1	NA	TRBV28	TRBD2	CASTFSGRYNEQFF	TGTGCCAGCACTTTCAGCGGGAGGTACAATGAGCAGTTCTTC
TRBJ2-4	NA	TRBV7-2	NA	CASSLGARGKDIQYF	TGTGCCAGCAGTCTTGGGGCCAGGGGAAAAGACATTCAGTACTTC
TRBJ2-1	NA	TRBV9	TRBD2	CASSARPLAGGLDEQFF	TGTGCCAGCAGCGCACGCCCCTTAGCGGGAGGCCTCGATGAGCAGTTCTTC
TRBJ2-7	NA	TRBV27	NA	CASSPRTTYEQYF	TGTGCCAGCAGTCCCCGGACTACCTACGAGCAGTACTTC
TRBJ2-7	NA	TRBV18	NA	CASSPSVPISYEQYF	TGTGCCAGCTCACCATCAGTACCGATCTCCTACGAGCAGTACTTC
TRBJ2-5	NA	TRBV5-1	TRBD2	CASSGGRGETQYF	TGCGCCAGCAGCGGCGGGAGGGGGGAGACCCAGTACTTC
TRBJ1-2	NA	TRBV28	TRBD1	CASSPDRVDANYGYTF	TGTGCCAGCTCCCCCGACAGGGTTGACGCTAACTATGGCTACACCTTC
TRBJ1-2	NA	TRBV6-2/TRBV6-3	TRBD1	CASSQTGRGYTF	TGTGCCAGCAGTCAGACAGGGCGCGGCTACACCTTC